These 11 T cell receptor beta chains originate from one sample sequenced in a study of early T cells in non-severe SARS-CoV-2 infection. TCRdb fed the 5' RACE reads into MiXCR, producing one record per CDR3 protein. The sample includes 70,000 or so distinct CDR3 sequences, 4.6% seen only once; the top ten take approximately 3.7%. The sample was whole blood, taken at baseline. The receptors stem from an adult who was a healthcare worker with PCR-confirmed SARS-CoV-2 infection or an uninfected control (not recorded which). The donor label of this sample is uncertain.

V usage is TRBV7-6 and J usage is TRBJ1-1; D is uncertain. This CDR3 region has 13 residues. CDR1 is SGHVS and CDR2 is FNYEAQ in the germline V gene. With 5 bases removed from V and 3 bases from J, the gap between germline ends came to 10 bases. The CDR3 region is CASSVGKDTEAFF. The CDR3 DNA is TGTGCCAGCAGCGTAGGGAAGGACACTGAAGCTTTCTTT.

This clonotype was counted a few times. The chain combines TRBV30 with TRBJ1-2, with 12 bases that match TRBD1. Germline V CDR1 and CDR2: GTSNPN, SVGIG (reference sequence). This CDR3 spans 13 amino acids. Trimming at V came to 8 bases and at J to 8 bases, leaving 9 bases not matched to a gene. The chain's CDR3 is CAGTGTGGYGYTF. CDR3 nucleotides: TGTGCCGGGACGGGGACAGGGGGCTACGGCTACACCTTC.

This clonotype was observed at least ten times. At one end, the junction sequence differs from germline, possibly due to a read error. The V gene is TRBV7-7, the J gene TRBJ2-7, with 8 bases matching TRBD2. The CDR3 consists of 14 residues. Germline V gene sequence: CDR1 SSHAT, CDR2 FNYEAQ (reference sequence). This chain's CDR3 is CASSPGLVTYEQYF. In nucleotides, the CDR3 is TGTGCTAGCAGCCCGGGACTAGTTACCTACGAGCAGTACTTC.

This clonotype was counted only a few times. The chain uses TRBV15 and TRBJ2-2; D might be TRBD1 or TRBD2, each matching 5 bases. The CDR3 covers 14 residues. The V and J ends lost 3 bases and 6 bases respectively, with 11 bases between them. Germline-derived CDR1 and CDR2 are LNHNV and YYDKDF (reference sequence). The CDR3 loop reads CATSRGVWAGELFF. The CDR3 DNA reads TGTGCCACCAGCAGGGGGGTTTGGGCCGGGGAGCTGTTTTTT.

This chain links TRBV6-5 with TRBJ1-2; D is ambiguous. Between the trimmed V and J ends, which lost 0 bases and 4 bases, there was a span of 9 bases. Germline CDR1 reads MNHEY; CDR2 reads SVGAGI. This CDR3 region has 14 residues. In nucleotides, the CDR3 is TGTGCCAGCAGTTACTCTTCGACACTCTATGGCTACACCTTC. Protein product: CASSYSSTLYGYTF.

This clonotype was detected ten times or more. This chain uses TRBV10-1 with TRBJ1-2; TRBD1 is a possible D gene (5 bases). In germline, CDR1 is WNHNN, CDR2 SYGVQD (reference sequence). CDR3 length: 13 residues. V lost 4 bases, J lost 4 bases, and 10 bases lay in between. The CDR3 reads CASSAGVGYGYTF. CDR3 nucleotide sequence: TGCGCCAGCAGTGCGGGGGTAGGCTATGGCTACACCTTC.

This clonotype was seen repeatedly, ten times or more. The J gene is TRBJ2-1, the V gene TRBV7-6; 9 nucleotides line up with TRBD2. The V segment lost 4 bases and the J segment 0 bases; nucleotides outside the gene matches: 13. This CDR3 region has 19 residues. Germline CDR1 is SGHVS and CDR2 is FNYEAQ. The CDR3 spells CASSSQAGGTLSSYNEQFF. The CDR3, as DNA: TGTGCCAGCAGCTCCCAGGCGGGGGGGACCCTTAGCTCCTACAATGAGCAGTTCTTC.

This clonotype was observed at least ten times. This chain uses TRBV11-2 with TRBJ2-2; unclear D gene. Germline V gene sequence: CDR1 SGHAT, CDR2 FQNNGV. CDR3 length equals 15 residues. V was clipped by 3 bases and J by 0 bases, with 8 bases between them. The CDR3 nucleotides read TGTGCCAGCAGCTTTCGCGGCGCGAACACCGGGGAGCTGTTTTTT. Protein: CASSFRGANTGELFF.

This clonotype was found a few times. The chain uses TRBV7-3 and TRBJ2-3, with D perhaps matching TRBD1 or TRBD2 (6 bases each). The V end was cut by 7 bases, the J end by 0 bases, with 14 bases between. The CDR3 consists of 15 residues. Germline values: CDR1 SGHTA, CDR2 FQGTGA. CDR3 sequence reads: CASTRGGTSTDTQYF. CDR3 coding DNA: TGTGCCAGCACCCGAGGGGGGACGAGCACAGATACGCAGTATTTT.

This clonotype turned up a few times. The rearrangement links TRBV2 to TRBJ2-1, with D unclear. The V and J ends lost 7 bases and 3 bases respectively, with 13 bases between them. The CDR3 loop spans 14 amino acids. The germline V gene encodes CDR1 SNHLY and CDR2 FYNNEI. In nucleotides, the CDR3 is TGTGCCAGCACGTCGGATCCGGACTACAATGAGCAGTTCTTC. Protein sequence: CASTSDPDYNEQFF.

This clonotype was seen a few times. The chain recombines TRBV6-5 with TRBJ2-2; TRBD1 matches 9 bases. With 7 bases clipped from V and 5 bases from J, the junction kept 5 bases outside the gene matches. In germline, CDR1 is MNHEY, CDR2 SVGAGI. The CDR3 runs 14 residues. The CDR3 DNA sequence: TGTGCCAGCACCGGGACAGGGAGGACCGGGGAGCTGTTTTTT. Its protein is CASTGTGRTGELFF.